This T cell receptor beta chain emerged from a study of blood T cell repertoires in COVID-19. J gave up 0 bases and V 4 bases, and 6 bases lay outside the gene matches. Germline-derived CDR1 and CDR2 are SGHTA and FQGNSA. This CDR3 spans 16 amino acids. Per the original methods: Quantification of nucleated cells was approximated via reference gene primer amplification. Only in-frame clones appear in the TCRdb table, and some are missing; sequencing was by immunoSEQ multiplex PCR. Clone size and the V and J calls come from that table; the DNA yielded D and trimming. This table holds 250,000 to 300,000 clones, around nine tenths found once. Those enrolled, adults aged roughly 18 to 89 years, came from about two dozen US areas. Which cohort a participant joined came from the clinical history participants gave. In Cohort 3, a recovered donor had either two negative PCRs, clearance, or symptom resolution.

The TCR sequence derives from a woman in her sixties who had recovered from COVID-19. V usage is TRBV7-2 and J usage is TRBJ2-1, with TRBD1 matching 7 bases. Sequenced material: PBMCs or T cells enriched from blood (not recorded which). The CDR3 reads CASSSRGRISYNEQFF. The DNA of the CDR3 is TGTGCCAGCAGCTCGAGGGGGCGGATCTCCTACAATGAGCAGTTCTTC.